Listed below are T cell receptor beta chains from one sample, sequenced in a study of blood T cell repertoires in COVID-19. The data were produced by immunoSEQ multiplex PCR, yet TCRdb's version contains in-frame clones alone and is incomplete. Counted here are about 35,000 clones, around 86% occurring once; the ten biggest clones make up 10%. Sample: peripheral blood. The receptors come from a man aged 80 or over with active COVID-19. CDR3s include the opening cysteine and the closing phenylalanine or tryptophan. Fields, in order: D gene, V gene, clone size, CDR3 length, J gene, CDR3 DNA, CDR3 protein. D genes are given only for firm matches. For some rows the clone size is stated as once, few or many, or as a class when expanded; others skip it.

D gene: TRBD2; V gene: TRBV19; clone size: NA; CDR3 length: 17; J gene: TRBJ2-3; CDR3 DNA: TGTGCCAGTAGTCCTCGCCGGGTAGCGGGGCGCACAGATACGCAGTATTTT; CDR3 protein: CASSPRRVAGRTDTQYF
D gene: NA; V gene: TRBV7-2; clone size: NA; CDR3 length: 13; J gene: TRBJ1-1; CDR3 DNA: TGTGCCAGCAGCTTGCGTAGAGGGCTTGAAGCTTTCTTT; CDR3 protein: CASSLRRGLEAFF
D gene: NA; V gene: TRBV28; clone size: NA; CDR3 length: 14; J gene: TRBJ1-5; CDR3 DNA: TGTGCCAGCAGCCAAGGCACCCGGGTAGGGCCCCAGCATTTT; CDR3 protein: CASSQGTRVGPQHF
D gene: TRBD1; V gene: TRBV6-6; clone size: NA; CDR3 length: 16; J gene: TRBJ2-3; CDR3 DNA: TGTGCCAGCAGCGCTTACAGGGGGCGGGTCACAGATACGCAGTATTTT; CDR3 protein: CASSAYRGRVTDTQYF
D gene: TRBD1; V gene: TRBV19; clone size: NA; CDR3 length: 14; J gene: TRBJ1-2; CDR3 DNA: TGTGCCAGTGGTGACGACAGGGCTTTTAGGGGCTACACCTTC; CDR3 protein: CASGDDRAFRGYTF
D gene: TRBD2; V gene: TRBV18; clone size: NA; CDR3 length: 17; J gene: TRBJ2-1; CDR3 DNA: TGTGCCAGCTCATCACTGACTAGCGGGAGTTGGGGCAATGAGCAGTTCTTC; CDR3 protein: CASSSLTSGSWGNEQFF
D gene: TRBD2; V gene: TRBV28; clone size: NA; CDR3 length: 16; J gene: TRBJ2-7; CDR3 DNA: TGTGCCAGCAGTGAAGTAGCGGGGGCTTCCTCCTACGAGCAGTACTTC; CDR3 protein: CASSEVAGASSYEQYF
D gene: TRBD2; V gene: TRBV7-2; clone size: NA; CDR3 length: 16; J gene: TRBJ2-1; CDR3 DNA: TGTGCCAGCAGCGGAAAACTAGCGGGAGGTGGCAATGAGCAGTTCTTC; CDR3 protein: CASSGKLAGGGNEQFF
D gene: NA; V gene: TRBV7-8; clone size: NA; CDR3 length: 10; J gene: TRBJ1-2; CDR3 DNA: TGTGCCAGCAGCCAATACAGCTACACCTTC; CDR3 protein: CASSQYSYTF
D gene: TRBD1; V gene: TRBV5-6; clone size: NA; CDR3 length: 16; J gene: TRBJ1-4; CDR3 DNA: TGTGCCAGCAGCTTACGGTCCGGGACAGGGAGGGAAAAACTGTTTTTT; CDR3 protein: CASSLRSGTGREKLFF
D gene: TRBD2; V gene: TRBV18; clone size: NA; CDR3 length: 15; J gene: TRBJ2-7; CDR3 DNA: TGTGCCAGCTCGTCAGCCAGCGGGAGGATCTACGAGCAGTACTTC; CDR3 protein: CASSSASGRIYEQYF
D gene: NA; V gene: TRBV4-3; clone size: NA; CDR3 length: 15; J gene: TRBJ2-2; CDR3 DNA: TGCGCCAGCAGCCAACATAGTTCTAACACCGGGGAGCTGTTTTTT; CDR3 protein: CASSQHSSNTGELFF
D gene: TRBD1; V gene: TRBV5-6; clone size: NA; CDR3 length: 15; J gene: TRBJ1-6; CDR3 DNA: TGTGCCAGCAGGGCGAAAGACAGGGTGATCTCACCCCTCCACTTT; CDR3 protein: CASRAKDRVISPLHF
D gene: TRBD1; V gene: TRBV4-1; clone size: NA; CDR3 length: 14; J gene: TRBJ1-1; CDR3 DNA: TGCGCCAGCAGCCAGCCTAGACAGGGGGCTCAAGCTTTCTTT; CDR3 protein: CASSQPRQGAQAFF
D gene: NA; V gene: TRBV2; clone size: NA; CDR3 length: 13; J gene: TRBJ2-1; CDR3 DNA: TGTGCCAGCAGGCGCGAGACTCATAATGAGCAGTTCTTC; CDR3 protein: CASRRETHNEQFF
D gene: NA; V gene: TRBV5-1; clone size: NA; CDR3 length: 15; J gene: TRBJ2-3; CDR3 DNA: TGCGCCAGCAGCCTCAGGCAGGGAAACAGAGATACGCAGTATTTT; CDR3 protein: CASSLRQGNRDTQYF
D gene: TRBD2; V gene: TRBV6-5; clone size: NA; CDR3 length: 14; J gene: TRBJ2-5; CDR3 DNA: TGTGCCAGCTATCCACTAGCGGGAAGGGAGACCCAGTACTTC; CDR3 protein: CASYPLAGRETQYF
D gene: NA; V gene: TRBV30; clone size: NA; CDR3 length: 11; J gene: TRBJ2-7; CDR3 DNA: TGTGCCTGGAGTCAGGGCTACGAGCAGTACTTC; CDR3 protein: CAWSQGYEQYF
D gene: TRBD1; V gene: TRBV10-2; clone size: once; CDR3 length: 13; J gene: TRBJ2-1; CDR3 DNA: TGCGCCAGCACGGGACAGATGTCTCTTGAGCAGTTCTTC; CDR3 protein: CASTGQMSLEQFF
D gene: NA; V gene: TRBV7-9; clone size: NA; CDR3 length: 13; J gene: TRBJ2-7; CDR3 DNA: TGTGCCAGCAGCTTCAGAGACAGCTACGAGCAGTACTTC; CDR3 protein: CASSFRDSYEQYF
D gene: TRBD2; V gene: TRBV14; clone size: NA; CDR3 length: 17; J gene: TRBJ2-3; CDR3 DNA: TGTGCCAGCAGCCAACTGCTAGCGGGAGGTTCCACAGATACGCAGTATTTT; CDR3 protein: CASSQLLAGGSTDTQYF
D gene: NA; V gene: TRBV5-4; clone size: medium-sized; CDR3 length: 13; J gene: TRBJ1-2; CDR3 DNA: TGTGCCAGCAGCTTAGACCAGGTCTATGGCTACACCTTC; CDR3 protein: CASSLDQVYGYTF
D gene: TRBD1; V gene: TRBV19; clone size: NA; CDR3 length: 18; J gene: TRBJ2-7; CDR3 DNA: TGTGCCAGTAGTATGTGGTCCGCACTGGGACAGGGCTACTACGAGCAGTACTTC; CDR3 protein: CASSMWSALGQGYYEQYF
D gene: NA; V gene: TRBV2; clone size: NA; CDR3 length: 12; J gene: TRBJ1-1; CDR3 DNA: TGTGCCAGCAGTTTAAGAGGGCCTGAAGCTTTCTTT; CDR3 protein: CASSLRGPEAFF
D gene: NA; V gene: TRBV27; clone size: NA; CDR3 length: 14; J gene: TRBJ1-6; CDR3 DNA: TGTGCCAGCAGTCCACAATCTTTCCAATCACCCCTCCACTTT; CDR3 protein: CASSPQSFQSPLHF
D gene: TRBD2; V gene: TRBV5-8; clone size: NA; CDR3 length: 20; J gene: TRBJ2-3; CDR3 DNA: TGTGCCAGCAGCCGGTCTTGGGGATCTAGCGGGAGGGCCCCCACAGATACGCAGTATTTT; CDR3 protein: CASSRSWGSSGRAPTDTQYF
D gene: TRBD2; V gene: TRBV5-1; clone size: NA; CDR3 length: 14; J gene: TRBJ2-3; CDR3 DNA: TGCGCCAGCAGCCCTGGACTAGTCACAGATACGCAGTATTTT; CDR3 protein: CASSPGLVTDTQYF
D gene: NA; V gene: TRBV2; clone size: NA; CDR3 length: 14; J gene: TRBJ2-3; CDR3 DNA: TGTGCCAGCAGTGAACTAGCCGGCACAGATACGCAGTATTTT; CDR3 protein: CASSELAGTDTQYF
D gene: TRBD2; V gene: TRBV7-2; clone size: NA; CDR3 length: 16; J gene: TRBJ2-3; CDR3 DNA: TGTGCCAGCGGACGGGGCGCTAGCGGACGCACAGATACGCAGTATTTT; CDR3 protein: CASGRGASGRTDTQYF
D gene: TRBD1; V gene: TRBV12-3/TRBV12-4; clone size: NA; CDR3 length: 13; J gene: TRBJ2-7; CDR3 DNA: TGTGCCAGCGGAGGACAGGGGGTCTACGAGCAGTACTTC; CDR3 protein: CASGGQGVYEQYF
D gene: NA; V gene: TRBV7-8; clone size: NA; CDR3 length: 16; J gene: TRBJ2-7; CDR3 DNA: TGTGCCAGCAGCTTAGTTGGCTCACTGGGGGCTTACGAGCAGTACTTC; CDR3 protein: CASSLVGSLGAYEQYF
D gene: NA; V gene: TRBV5-1; clone size: NA; CDR3 length: 14; J gene: TRBJ2-5; CDR3 DNA: TGCGCCAGCAGCTTGGACGCAGGGTCAGGGACCCAGTACTTC; CDR3 protein: CASSLDAGSGTQYF
D gene: TRBD2; V gene: TRBV3-1/TRBV3-2; clone size: NA; CDR3 length: 13; J gene: TRBJ2-1; CDR3 DNA: TGTGCCAGCACCCAGCGGGAGGGTGGTGAGCAGTTCTTC; CDR3 protein: CASTQREGGEQFF
D gene: TRBD1; V gene: TRBV4-1; clone size: NA; CDR3 length: 14; J gene: TRBJ2-7; CDR3 DNA: TGCGCCAGCAGCCAAGGGACAGGGGCCAACGAGCAGTACTTC; CDR3 protein: CASSQGTGANEQYF
D gene: TRBD1; V gene: TRBV7-2; clone size: NA; CDR3 length: 15; J gene: TRBJ2-7; CDR3 DNA: TGTGCCAGCAGCCCCCCGAACAGGGGGCCTTACGAGCAGTACTTC; CDR3 protein: CASSPPNRGPYEQYF
D gene: NA; V gene: TRBV11-2; clone size: NA; CDR3 length: 14; J gene: TRBJ1-2; CDR3 DNA: TGTGCCAGCAGCTTAGATCGGGGGAAAGGCGGCTACACCTTC; CDR3 protein: CASSLDRGKGGYTF
D gene: NA; V gene: TRBV7-6; clone size: NA; CDR3 length: 15; J gene: TRBJ2-2; CDR3 DNA: TGTGCCAGCAGCTTAAGCGGGCCCACGTTTGGGGAGCTGTTTTTT; CDR3 protein: CASSLSGPTFGELFF
D gene: TRBD2; V gene: TRBV3-1/TRBV3-2; clone size: NA; CDR3 length: 17; J gene: TRBJ2-3; CDR3 DNA: TGTGCCAGCAGCCTCGAGGGTAGCGGGAGTTCCCCAGATACGCAGTATTTT; CDR3 protein: CASSLEGSGSSPDTQYF
D gene: NA; V gene: TRBV7-2; clone size: NA; CDR3 length: 16; J gene: TRBJ2-2; CDR3 DNA: TGTGCCAGCAGCCCCGGTCCCCTACGGGACACCGGGGAGCTGTTTTTT; CDR3 protein: CASSPGPLRDTGELFF
D gene: TRBD2; V gene: TRBV14; clone size: NA; CDR3 length: 18; J gene: TRBJ2-3; CDR3 DNA: TGTGCCAGCAGCCAAGTGGGCTGGACTAGCGGGACCACAGATACGCAGTATTTT; CDR3 protein: CASSQVGWTSGTTDTQYF
D gene: TRBD1; V gene: TRBV6-2/TRBV6-3; clone size: NA; CDR3 length: 14; J gene: TRBJ2-5; CDR3 DNA: TGTGCCAGCAGTTACTCGGACAGGGGTGAGACCCAGTACTTC; CDR3 protein: CASSYSDRGETQYF
D gene: NA; V gene: TRBV28; clone size: NA; CDR3 length: 16; J gene: TRBJ2-1; CDR3 DNA: TGTGCCAGCAGTTTATCTCGGGCCAGGGGAGGGGATGAGCAGTTCTTC; CDR3 protein: CASSLSRARGGDEQFF
D gene: NA; V gene: TRBV30; clone size: once; CDR3 length: 14; J gene: TRBJ2-7; CDR3 DNA: TGTGCCTGCTCGGGGAGGGACAACAATTATGAGCAGTACTTC; CDR3 protein: CACSGRDNNYEQYF
D gene: TRBD2; V gene: TRBV11-3; clone size: NA; CDR3 length: 16; J gene: TRBJ2-3; CDR3 DNA: TGTGCCAGCAGCCTAGGGAGGGCTAGCGCTACAGATACGCAGTATTTT; CDR3 protein: CASSLGRASATDTQYF
D gene: NA; V gene: TRBV27; clone size: NA; CDR3 length: 13; J gene: TRBJ1-4; CDR3 DNA: TGTGCCAGCAGTCAGAGGGGGAACGAAAAACTGTTTTTT; CDR3 protein: CASSQRGNEKLFF
D gene: TRBD2; V gene: TRBV6-5; clone size: NA; CDR3 length: 15; J gene: TRBJ2-5; CDR3 DNA: TGTGCCAGCAGCACCGGGACTAGGGGCGGGGGGACCCAGTACTTC; CDR3 protein: CASSTGTRGGGTQYF
D gene: NA; V gene: TRBV11-2; clone size: NA; CDR3 length: 15; J gene: TRBJ2-1; CDR3 DNA: TGTGCCAGCAGATATCAGGCCAGCTCCTACAATGAGCAGTTCTTC; CDR3 protein: CASRYQASSYNEQFF
D gene: TRBD1; V gene: TRBV11-2; clone size: NA; CDR3 length: 15; J gene: TRBJ2-7; CDR3 DNA: TGTGCCAGCAGCTTAGTAGGACAGGTCTCCTACGAGCAGTACTTC; CDR3 protein: CASSLVGQVSYEQYF
D gene: NA; V gene: TRBV2; clone size: NA; CDR3 length: 18; J gene: TRBJ2-1; CDR3 DNA: TGTGCCAGCAGTGACCCCCATGGTCCGAGTCCGCTGCCCATTGAGCAGTTCTTC; CDR3 protein: CASSDPHGPSPLPIEQFF
D gene: NA; V gene: TRBV18; clone size: NA; CDR3 length: 11; J gene: TRBJ2-7; CDR3 DNA: TGTGCCAGCTCCCCAGGCGGCGAGCAGTACTTC; CDR3 protein: CASSPGGEQYF
D gene: TRBD1; V gene: TRBV18; clone size: NA; CDR3 length: 15; J gene: TRBJ1-1; CDR3 DNA: TGTGCCAGCTCACCGTCAGGGGGCACGAGAACTGAAGCTTTCTTT; CDR3 protein: CASSPSGGTRTEAFF
D gene: NA; V gene: TRBV7-6; clone size: NA; CDR3 length: 15; J gene: TRBJ2-7; CDR3 DNA: TGTGCCAGCAGCTTAGGGAGACCAGGGCTCAACGAGCAGTACTTC; CDR3 protein: CASSLGRPGLNEQYF